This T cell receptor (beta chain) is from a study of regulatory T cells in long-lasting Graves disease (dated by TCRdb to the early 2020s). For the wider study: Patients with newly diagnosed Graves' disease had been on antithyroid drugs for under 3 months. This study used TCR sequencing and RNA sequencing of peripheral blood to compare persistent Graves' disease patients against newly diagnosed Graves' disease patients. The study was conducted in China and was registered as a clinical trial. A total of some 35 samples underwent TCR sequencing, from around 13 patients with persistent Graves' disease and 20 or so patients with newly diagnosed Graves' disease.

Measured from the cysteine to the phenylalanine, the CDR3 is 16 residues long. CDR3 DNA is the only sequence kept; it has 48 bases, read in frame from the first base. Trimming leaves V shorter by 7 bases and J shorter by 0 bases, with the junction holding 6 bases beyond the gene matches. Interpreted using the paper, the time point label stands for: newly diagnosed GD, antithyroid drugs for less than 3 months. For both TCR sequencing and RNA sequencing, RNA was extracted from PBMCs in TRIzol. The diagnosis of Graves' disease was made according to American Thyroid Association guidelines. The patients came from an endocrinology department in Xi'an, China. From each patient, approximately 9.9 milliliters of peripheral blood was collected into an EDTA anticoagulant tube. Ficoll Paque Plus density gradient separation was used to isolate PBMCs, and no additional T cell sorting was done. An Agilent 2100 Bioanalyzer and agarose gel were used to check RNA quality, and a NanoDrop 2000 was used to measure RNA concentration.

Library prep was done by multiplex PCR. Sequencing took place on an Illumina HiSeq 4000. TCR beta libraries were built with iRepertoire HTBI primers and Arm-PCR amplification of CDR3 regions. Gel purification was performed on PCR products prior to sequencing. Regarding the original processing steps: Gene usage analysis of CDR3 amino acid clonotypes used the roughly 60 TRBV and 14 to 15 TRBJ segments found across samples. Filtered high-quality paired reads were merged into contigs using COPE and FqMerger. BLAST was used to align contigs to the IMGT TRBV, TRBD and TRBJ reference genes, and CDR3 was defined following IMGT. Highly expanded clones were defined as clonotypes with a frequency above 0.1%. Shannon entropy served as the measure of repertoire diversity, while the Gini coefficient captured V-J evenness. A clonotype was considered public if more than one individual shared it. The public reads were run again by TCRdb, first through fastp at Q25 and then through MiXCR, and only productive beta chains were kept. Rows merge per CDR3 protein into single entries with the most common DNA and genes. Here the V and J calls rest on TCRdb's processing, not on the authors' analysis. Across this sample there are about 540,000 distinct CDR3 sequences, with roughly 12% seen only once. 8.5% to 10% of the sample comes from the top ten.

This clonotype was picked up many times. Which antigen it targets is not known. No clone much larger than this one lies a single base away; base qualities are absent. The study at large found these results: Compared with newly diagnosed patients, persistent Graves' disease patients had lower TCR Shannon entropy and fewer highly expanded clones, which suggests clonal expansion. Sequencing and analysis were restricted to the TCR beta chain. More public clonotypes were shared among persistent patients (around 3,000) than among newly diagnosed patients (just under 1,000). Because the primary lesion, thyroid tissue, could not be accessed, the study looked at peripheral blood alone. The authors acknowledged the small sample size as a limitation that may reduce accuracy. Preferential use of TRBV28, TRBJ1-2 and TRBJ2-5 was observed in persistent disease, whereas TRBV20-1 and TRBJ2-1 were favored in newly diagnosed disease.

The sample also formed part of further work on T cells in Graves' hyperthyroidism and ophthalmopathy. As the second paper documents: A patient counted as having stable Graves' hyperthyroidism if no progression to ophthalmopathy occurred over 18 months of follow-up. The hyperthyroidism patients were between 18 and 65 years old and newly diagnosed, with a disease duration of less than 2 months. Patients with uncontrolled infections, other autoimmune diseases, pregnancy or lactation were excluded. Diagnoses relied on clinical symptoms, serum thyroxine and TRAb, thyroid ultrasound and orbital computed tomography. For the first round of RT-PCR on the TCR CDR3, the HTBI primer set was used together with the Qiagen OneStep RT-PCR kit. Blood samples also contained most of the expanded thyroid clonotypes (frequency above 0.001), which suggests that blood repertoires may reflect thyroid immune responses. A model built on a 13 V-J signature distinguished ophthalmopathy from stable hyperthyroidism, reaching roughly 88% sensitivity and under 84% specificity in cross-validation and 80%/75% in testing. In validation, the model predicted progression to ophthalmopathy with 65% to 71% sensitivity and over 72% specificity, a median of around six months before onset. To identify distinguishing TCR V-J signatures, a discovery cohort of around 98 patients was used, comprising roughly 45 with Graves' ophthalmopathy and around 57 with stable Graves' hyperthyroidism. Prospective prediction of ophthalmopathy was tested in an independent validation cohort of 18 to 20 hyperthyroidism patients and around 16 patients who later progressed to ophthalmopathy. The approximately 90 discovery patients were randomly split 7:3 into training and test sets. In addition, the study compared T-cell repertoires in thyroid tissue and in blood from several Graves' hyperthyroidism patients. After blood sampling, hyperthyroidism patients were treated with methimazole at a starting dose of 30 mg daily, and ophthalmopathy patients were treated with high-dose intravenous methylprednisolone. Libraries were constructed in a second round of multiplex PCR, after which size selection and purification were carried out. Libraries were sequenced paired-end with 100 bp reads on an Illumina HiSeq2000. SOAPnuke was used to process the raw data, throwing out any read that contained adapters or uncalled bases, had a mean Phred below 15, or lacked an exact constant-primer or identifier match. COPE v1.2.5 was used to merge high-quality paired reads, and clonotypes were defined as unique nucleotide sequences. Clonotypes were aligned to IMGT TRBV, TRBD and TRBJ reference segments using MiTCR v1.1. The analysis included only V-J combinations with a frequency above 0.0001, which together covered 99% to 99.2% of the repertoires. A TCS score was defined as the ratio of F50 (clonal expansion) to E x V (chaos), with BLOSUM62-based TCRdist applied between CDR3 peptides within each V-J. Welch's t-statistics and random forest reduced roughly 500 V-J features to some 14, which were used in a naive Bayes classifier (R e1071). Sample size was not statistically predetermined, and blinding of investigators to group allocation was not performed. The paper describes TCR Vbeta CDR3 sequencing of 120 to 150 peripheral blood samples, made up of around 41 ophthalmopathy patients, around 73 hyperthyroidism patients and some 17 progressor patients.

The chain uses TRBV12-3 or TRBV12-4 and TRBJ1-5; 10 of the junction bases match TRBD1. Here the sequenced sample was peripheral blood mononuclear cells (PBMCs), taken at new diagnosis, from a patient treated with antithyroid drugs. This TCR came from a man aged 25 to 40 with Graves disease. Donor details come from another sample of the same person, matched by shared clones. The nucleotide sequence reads TGTGCCAGCACTCGGGGACAGGGGTATAGCAATCAGCCCCAGCATTTT. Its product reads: CASTRGQGYSNQPQHF.